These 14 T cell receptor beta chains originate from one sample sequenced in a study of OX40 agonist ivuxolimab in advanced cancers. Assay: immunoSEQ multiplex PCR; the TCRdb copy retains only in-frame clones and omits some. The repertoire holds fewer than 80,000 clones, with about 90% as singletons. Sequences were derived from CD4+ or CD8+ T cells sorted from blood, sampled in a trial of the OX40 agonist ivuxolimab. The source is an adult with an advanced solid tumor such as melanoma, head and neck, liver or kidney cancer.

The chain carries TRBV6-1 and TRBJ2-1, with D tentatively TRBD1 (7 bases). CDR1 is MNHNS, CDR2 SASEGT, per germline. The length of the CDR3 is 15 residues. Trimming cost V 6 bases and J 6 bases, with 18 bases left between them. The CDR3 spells CASSSRGDVFNEQFF. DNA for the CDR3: TGTGCCAGCAGCTCCAGGGGGGACGTGTTCAATGAGCAGTTCTTC.

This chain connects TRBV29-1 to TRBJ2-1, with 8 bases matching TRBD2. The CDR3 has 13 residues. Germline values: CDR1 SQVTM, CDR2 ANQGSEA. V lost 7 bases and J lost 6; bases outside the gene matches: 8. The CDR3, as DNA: TGCAGCGCTGCGGGACTAGTTGGCAATGAGCAGTTCTTC. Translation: CSAAGLVGNEQFF.

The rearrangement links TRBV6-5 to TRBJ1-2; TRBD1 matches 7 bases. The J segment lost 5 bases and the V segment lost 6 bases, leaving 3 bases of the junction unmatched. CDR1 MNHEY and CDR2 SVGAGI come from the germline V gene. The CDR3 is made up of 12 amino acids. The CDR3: CASRRQGYGYTF. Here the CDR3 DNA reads TGTGCCAGCAGGAGACAGGGTTATGGCTACACCTTC.

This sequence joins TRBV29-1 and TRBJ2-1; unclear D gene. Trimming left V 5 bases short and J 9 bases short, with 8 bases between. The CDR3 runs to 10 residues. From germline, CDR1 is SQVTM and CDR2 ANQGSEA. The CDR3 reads CSVSYREQFF. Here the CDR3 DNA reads TGCAGCGTTTCATACCGTGAGCAGTTCTTC.

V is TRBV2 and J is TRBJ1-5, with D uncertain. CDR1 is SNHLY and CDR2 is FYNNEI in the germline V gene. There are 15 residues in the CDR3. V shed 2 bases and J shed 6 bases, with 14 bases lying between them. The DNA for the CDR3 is TGTGCCAGCAGTGAACTCGAACCTCGTAGTCAGCCCCAGCATTTT. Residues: CASSELEPRSQPQHF.

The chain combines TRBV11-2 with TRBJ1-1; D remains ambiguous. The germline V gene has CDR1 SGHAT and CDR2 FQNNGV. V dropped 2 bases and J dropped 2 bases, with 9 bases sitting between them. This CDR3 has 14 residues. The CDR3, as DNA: TGTGCCAGCAGCTTACGAGGGTTCAACACTGAAGCTTTCTTT. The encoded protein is CASSLRGFNTEAFF. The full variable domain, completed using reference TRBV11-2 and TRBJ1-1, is EAGVAQSPRYKIIEKRQSVAFWCNPISGHATLYWYQQILGQGPKLLIQFQNNGVVDDSQLPKDRFSAERLKGVDSTLKIQPAKLEDSAVYLCASSLRGFNTEAFFGQGTRLTVV.

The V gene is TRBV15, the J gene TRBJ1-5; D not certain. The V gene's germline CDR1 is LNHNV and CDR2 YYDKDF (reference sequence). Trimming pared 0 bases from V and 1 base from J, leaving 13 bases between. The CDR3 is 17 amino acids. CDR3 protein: CATSRDLALGSNQPQHF. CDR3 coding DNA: TGTGCCACCAGCAGAGATCTCGCCCTGGGGAGCAATCAGCCCCAGCATTTT.

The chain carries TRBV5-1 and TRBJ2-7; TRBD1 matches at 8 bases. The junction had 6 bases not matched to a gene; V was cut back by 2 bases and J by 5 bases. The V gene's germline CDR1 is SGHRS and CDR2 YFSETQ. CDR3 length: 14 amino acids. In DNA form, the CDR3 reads TGCGCCAGCAGCTTCGACGCGACAGGGGACGAGCAGTACTTC. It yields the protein CASSFDATGDEQYF.

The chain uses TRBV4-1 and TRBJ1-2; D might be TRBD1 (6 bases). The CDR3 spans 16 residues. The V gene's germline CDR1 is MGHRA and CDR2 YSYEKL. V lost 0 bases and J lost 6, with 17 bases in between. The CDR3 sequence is CASSQDRGGVRDGYTF. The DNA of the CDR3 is TGCGCCAGCAGCCAAGATCGGGGGGGCGTGAGGGATGGCTACACCTTC.

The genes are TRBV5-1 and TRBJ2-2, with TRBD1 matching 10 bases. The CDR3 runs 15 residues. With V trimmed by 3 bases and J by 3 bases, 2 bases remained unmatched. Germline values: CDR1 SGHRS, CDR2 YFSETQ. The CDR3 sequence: CASSWGQGYTGELFF. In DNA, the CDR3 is TGCGCCAGCAGCTGGGGACAGGGGTACACCGGGGAGCTGTTTTTT.

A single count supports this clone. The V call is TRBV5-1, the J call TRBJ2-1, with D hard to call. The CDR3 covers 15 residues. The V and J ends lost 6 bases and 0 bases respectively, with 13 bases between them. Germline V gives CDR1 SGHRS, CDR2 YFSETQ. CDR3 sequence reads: CASTLQGFSYNEQFF. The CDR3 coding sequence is TGCGCCAGCACTTTGCAAGGATTCTCCTACAATGAGCAGTTCTTC.

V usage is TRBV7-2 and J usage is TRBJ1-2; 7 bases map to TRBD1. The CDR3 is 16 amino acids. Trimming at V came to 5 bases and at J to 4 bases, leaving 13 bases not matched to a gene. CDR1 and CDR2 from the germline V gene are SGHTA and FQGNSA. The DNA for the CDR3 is TGTGCCAGCAGCCCCCAGGGGGGGGATTCGGGCTATGGCTACACCTTC. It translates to CASSPQGGDSGYGYTF.

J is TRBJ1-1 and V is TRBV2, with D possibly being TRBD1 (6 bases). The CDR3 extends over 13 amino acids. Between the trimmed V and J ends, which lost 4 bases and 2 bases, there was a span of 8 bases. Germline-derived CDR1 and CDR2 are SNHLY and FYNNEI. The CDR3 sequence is CASSGQANTEAFF. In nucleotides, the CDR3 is TGTGCCAGCAGTGGACAGGCTAACACTGAAGCTTTCTTT. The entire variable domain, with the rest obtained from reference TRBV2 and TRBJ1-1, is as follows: EPEVTQTPSHQVTQMGQEVILRCVPISNHLYFYWYRQILGQKVEFLVSFYNNEISEKSEIFDDQFSVERPDGSNFTLKIRSTKLEDSAMYFCASSGQANTEAFFGQGTRLTVV.

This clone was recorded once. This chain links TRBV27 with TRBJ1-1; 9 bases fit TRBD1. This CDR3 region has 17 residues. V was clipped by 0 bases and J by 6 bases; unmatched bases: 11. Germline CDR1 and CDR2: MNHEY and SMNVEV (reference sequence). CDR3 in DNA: TGTGCCAGCAGTTTATCGGACAGGGGAAAGCGCAACGCTGAAGCTTTCTTT. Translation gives CASSLSDRGKRNAEAFF.